This T cell receptor (beta chain) was obtained from a study of human T cells and chemical hapten exposure. As to time point: patch test 1, 2 weeks after DPC sensitization. Treatment: therapeutic diphenylcyclopropenone sensitization with weekly scalp DPC. Blood draws came before every patch-test application. This clonotype was recorded a few times. This CDR3 comprises 15 residues. Per germline, CDR1 MNHNS and CDR2 SASEGT. V lost 0 bases to trimming and J lost 0 bases, with 8 bases between them. A single record per CDR3 protein comes from TCRdb applying MiXCR to the RACE reads. Of 65,000 to 80,000 distinct CDR3 sequences in the sample, about 9.4% are singletons; the top ten hold about 1.4%.

The receptor comes from a woman aged 50 to 60 with alopecia areata. Some clones in this sample may be carry-over from other donors' samples. This sequence joins TRBV6-1 and TRBJ1-2, with D unclear. The sample in question was whole blood, obtained in connection with sensitization to the hapten diphenylcyclopropenone (DPC). CDR3 loop: CASSEAPTANYGYTF. CDR3 DNA: TGTGCCAGCAGTGAAGCGCCGACGGCTAACTATGGCTACACCTTC.